Below, 23 T cell receptor beta chains from the same sample are listed, as sequenced in a study of blood T cell repertoires in COVID-19. Assay: immunoSEQ multiplex PCR; the TCRdb copy retains only in-frame clones and omits some. This table holds some 300,000 clones, more than 85% found once. The sequenced sample consisted of peripheral blood. The receptors stem from a man in his 70s with acute or convalescent COVID-19.

The rearrangement uses TRBV2 and TRBJ2-2; 7 bases fit TRBD1. This CDR3 spans 15 amino acids. Germline V CDR1 and CDR2: SNHLY, FYNNEI. J gave up 0 bases and V 8 bases, and 6 bases lay outside the gene matches. For the CDR3, the DNA is TGTGCCAGCTCTGACAGGGTCACGAACACCGGGGAGCTGTTTTTT. Translating it yields CASSDRVTNTGELFF. Full variable domain (remainder filled in from reference TRBV2 and TRBJ2-2): EPEVTQTPSHQVTQMGQEVILRCVPISNHLYFYWYRQILGQKVEFLVSFYNNEISEKSEIFDDQFSVERPDGSNFTLKIRSTKLEDSAMYFCASSDRVTNTGELFFGEGSRLTVL.

The V call is TRBV7-3, the J call TRBJ2-3, with D maybe TRBD1 (6 bases). Germline V gene data show CDR1 as SGHTA and CDR2 as FQGTGA. The CDR3 totals 14 residues. Trimming stripped 5 bases from V and 4 bases from J, with 13 bases between. CDR3 in amino acids: CASSAQGPPDTQYF. CDR3 coding DNA: TGTGCCAGCAGCGCACAGGGCCCCCCAGATACGCAGTATTTT.

This clone has a single count. This rearrangement joins TRBV6-6 to TRBJ1-5; the D gene is possibly TRBD1 (6 bases). The CDR3 totals 14 residues. Germline CDR1 MNHNY, CDR2 SVGAGI (reference sequence). Trimming took 7 bases from V and 9 from J, leaving 19 bases between them. The CDR3 DNA reads TGTGCCAGCACTCCGAGCGGGGGGCATGGGCCCCAGCATTTT. Protein product: CASTPSGGHGPQHF.

The V call is TRBV10-1, the J call TRBJ2-5; 13 nucleotides line up with TRBD2. Germline-derived CDR1 and CDR2 are WNHNN and SYGVQD (reference sequence). After removal of 6 bases from V and 2 bases from J, the junction contained 6 bases not matched to a gene. The CDR3 has 16 residues. CDR3 bases: TGCGCCAGCAGCCATACGACTAGCGGGGGGCAAGAGACCCAGTACTTC. It is translated as CASSHTTSGGQETQYF.

J is TRBJ2-2 and V is TRBV23-1; possible D gene TRBD2, 6 bases. TRBV23-1 is an open reading frame, and its role is uncertain. V dropped 4 bases and J dropped 6 bases, with 18 bases sitting between them. CDR3 length equals 16 residues. The CDR3 loop reads CASSPHNQWEAGELFF. In DNA form, the CDR3 reads TGCGCCAGCAGTCCCCACAACCAGTGGGAGGCCGGGGAGCTGTTTTTT.

The V and J genes are TRBV27 and TRBJ2-7; the D gene is possibly TRBD2 (6 bases). This CDR3 comprises 16 residues. V lost 1 base to trimming and J lost 3 bases, with 16 bases between them. Germline CDR1 MNHEY, CDR2 SMNVEV (reference sequence). The CDR3 DNA reads as TGTGCCAGCAGTTTATTTGCGGGGCGAATTTTCTACGAGCAGTACTTC. Protein sequence: CASSLFAGRIFYEQYF.

The chain recombines TRBV28 with TRBJ1-3; D gene unclear. The V gene lost 4 bases and the J gene lost 0 bases, with 13 bases spanning the gap. Per the germline V gene, CDR1 is MDHEN and CDR2 is SYDVKM. The CDR3 covers 16 residues. This chain's CDR3 is CASSSPQSSSGNTIYF. The DNA of the CDR3 is TGTGCCAGCAGTTCTCCCCAGTCAAGCTCTGGAAACACCATATATTTT. Full variable domain (outside the CDR3, taken from reference TRBV28 and TRBJ1-3): DVKVTQSSRYLVKRTGEKVFLECVQDMDHENMFWYRQDPGLGLRLIYFSYDVKMKEKGDIPEGYSVSREKKERFSLILESASTNQTSMYLCASSSPQSSSGNTIYFGEGSWLTVV.

The chain uses TRBV19 and TRBJ1-5, with 11 bases lining up with TRBD1. Germline assignment: CDR1 LNHDA and CDR2 SQIVND (reference sequence). V lost 10 bases and J lost 4; bases outside the gene matches: 9. This CDR3 comprises 15 residues. The CDR3 DNA is TGTGCCACAACCGAGGGGACAGGGGGGAATCAGCCCCAGCATTTT. Protein: CATTEGTGGNQPQHF.

The chain recombines TRBV7-6 with TRBJ1-2; perhaps TRBD1 as D (5 bases). Trimming took 5 bases from V and 4 from J, leaving 11 bases between them. The CDR3 is made up of 13 amino acids. Germline V CDR1 and CDR2: SGHVS, FNYEAQ. The CDR3 here is CASSQGLTYGYTF. Here the CDR3 DNA reads TGTGCCAGCAGCCAGGGACTAACCTATGGCTACACCTTC.

The chain joins TRBV7-8 to TRBJ2-7; D is perhaps TRBD2 (6 bases). Germline V gene lookup returns CDR1 SGHVS and CDR2 FQNEAQ. The ends were cut back, 4 bases at V and 3 bases at J, with 10 bases in the middle. The CDR3 is 13 amino acids. The DNA for the CDR3 is TGTGCCAGCAGCTACCGGGAGTTCTACGAGCAGTACTTC. Its translation is CASSYREFYEQYF.

CDR3 region: CASSPRLAGGTGELFF. The DNA of the CDR3 is TGTGCCAGCAGCCCGAGACTAGCGGGGGGCACCGGGGAGCTGTTTTTT. The chain is built from TRBV11-3 and TRBJ2-2; 13 bases agree with TRBD2. The CDR3 contains 16 residues. J gave up 4 bases and V 5 bases, and 4 bases lay outside the gene matches. CDR1 SGHNT and CDR2 YENEEA come from the germline V gene.

There are a few counts of this clone. J is TRBJ2-2 and V is TRBV6-2 or TRBV6-3, with 9 bases lining up with TRBD2. Trimming removed 2 bases from V and 3 bases from J; junction bases left unmatched: 7. There are 17 residues in the CDR3. CDR1 is MNHEY and CDR2 is SVGEGT in the germline V gene. This CDR3 reads CASSYPPGLADTGELFF. The DNA of the CDR3 is TGTGCCAGCAGTTACCCTCCGGGACTAGCTGACACCGGGGAGCTGTTTTTT.

The chain combines TRBV25-1 with TRBJ1-2, with D possibly TRBD1 on 5 matching bases. Germline CDR1 MGHDK, CDR2 SYGVNS. CDR3 size: 14 residues. The V end lost 10 bases, the J end lost 4 bases, and 19 bases lay between the germline ends. DNA for the CDR3: TGTGCCAACACACGGTGGGTCAGGGCCTATGGCTACACCTTC. This translates into CANTRWVRAYGYTF.

CDR3: CASSSGGQVSGDTQYF. CDR3 coding DNA: TGCGCCAGCAGCTCCGGGGGACAGGTTAGTGGAGATACGCAGTATTTT. The chain carries TRBV5-1 and TRBJ2-3; 8 nucleotides agree with TRBD1. Germline V gene data show CDR1 as SGHRS and CDR2 as YFSETQ. The CDR3 runs 16 residues. V gave up 3 bases and J gave up 5 bases; unmatched junction bases: 11.

The chain recombines TRBV10-1 with TRBJ2-7, with TRBD2 as a possible D gene (6 bases). CDR3 length: 13 amino acids. V dropped 2 bases and J dropped 2 bases, with 7 bases sitting between them. The V gene's germline CDR1 is WNHNN and CDR2 SYGVQD (reference sequence). In DNA, the CDR3 is TGCGCCAGCAGTGAGGCGGGAACCTACGAGCAGTACTTC. It is translated as CASSEAGTYEQYF.

The chain links TRBV6-5 to TRBJ1-5; 7 bases map to TRBD1. Germline CDR1 MNHEY, CDR2 SVGAGI. With 2 bases clipped from V and 2 bases from J, the junction kept 0 bases outside the gene matches. The CDR3 contains 14 residues. The CDR3 sequence is CASSYGTGNQPQHF. Written as DNA, the CDR3 is TGTGCCAGCAGTTACGGGACAGGCAATCAGCCCCAGCATTTT.

The J gene is TRBJ2-7, the V gene TRBV9, with no clear D. Germline V CDR1 and CDR2: SGDLS, YYNGEE. The CDR3 extends over 14 amino acids. V was shortened by 0 bases and J by 1 base, with 8 bases between the two germline ends. CDR3 in amino acids: CASSVGIGSYEQYF. DNA for the CDR3: TGTGCCAGCAGCGTAGGTATCGGTTCCTACGAGCAGTACTTC.

The V call is TRBV27, the J call TRBJ1-2, with a tentative D call TRBD1 (5 bases). The germline V and J ends were trimmed by 3 bases and 2 bases, with 13 bases remaining between them. CDR1 and CDR2 (germline): MNHEY, SMNVEV (reference sequence). This CDR3 contains 15 residues. The CDR3 protein is CASSFPKTDNYGYTF. The CDR3, as DNA: TGTGCCAGCAGTTTCCCTAAGACAGACAACTATGGCTACACCTTC.

The chain recombines TRBV20-1 with TRBJ1-4; 8 positions match TRBD1. Per the germline V gene, CDR1 is DFQATT and CDR2 is SNEGSKA (reference sequence). V lost 3 bases and J lost 5; bases outside the gene matches: 5. The CDR3 loop spans 14 amino acids. This chain's CDR3 is CSASSTGANEKLFF. The CDR3 region has the DNA TGCAGTGCTAGTTCGACAGGGGCAAATGAAAAACTGTTTTTT.

Here the CDR3 DNA reads TGTGCCAGCAGCCAAGATTCTGGTTCAGCGGCAGCTTTCTTT. This sequence encodes CASSQDSGSAAAFF. The chain couples TRBV4-2 to TRBJ1-1; no clear D. Germline V gives CDR1 LGHNA, CDR2 YNFKEQ. CDR3 length equals 14 residues. V dropped 0 bases and J dropped 10 bases, with 15 bases sitting between them.

V usage is TRBV14 and J usage is TRBJ2-7; 9 bases are a match to TRBD2. The CDR3 sequence is 14 residues long. Germline CDR1 is SGHDN and CDR2 is FVKESK. Trimming removed 3 bases from V and 7 bases from J; junction bases left unmatched: 7. The CDR3 sequence is CASSHLGTSREQYF. The CDR3 DNA follows: TGTGCCAGCAGCCACCTGGGGACTAGCAGAGAGCAGTACTTC.

The genes are TRBV18 and TRBJ1-4; D is unclear. This CDR3 has 14 residues. The ends were cut back, 2 bases at V and 8 bases at J, with 12 bases in the middle. Germline CDR1 is KGHSH and CDR2 is LQKENI. This CDR3 is CASSPSSRGEKLFF. In DNA form, the CDR3 reads TGTGCCAGCTCACCAAGCAGTCGAGGGGAAAAACTGTTTTTT.

The chain carries TRBV11-2 and TRBJ1-2, with D hard to call. This CDR3 is built from 14 residues. Germline V gene sequence: CDR1 SGHAT, CDR2 FQNNGV. Trimming removed 2 bases from V and 5 bases from J, with 12 bases in between. Here the CDR3 reads CASSLMVQDYGYTF. The CDR3, as DNA: TGTGCCAGCAGCTTAATGGTTCAGGATTATGGCTACACCTTC.